Below are 28 T cell receptor beta chains sequenced from a single sample in a study of blood T cell repertoires in COVID-19. Sequencing used immunoSEQ multiplex PCR; TCRdb keeps in-frame clones, though not all of them. Of about 300,000 clones listed, roughly 90% are singletons. Material for sequencing was peripheral blood. All receptors derive from a young man with active or convalescent COVID-19.

The chain couples TRBV9 to TRBJ2-1; 12 bases are shared with TRBD2. CDR1 and CDR2 from the germline V gene are SGDLS and YYNGEE. With V trimmed by 3 bases and J by 8 bases, 9 bases remained unmatched. The CDR3 length is 16 residues. CDR3 loop: CASSGGWASGGDEQFF. The CDR3 nucleotides read TGTGCCAGCAGCGGAGGCTGGGCTAGCGGGGGGGATGAGCAGTTCTTC.

Details on this clone: The same CDR3 arises from other DNA sequences in this sample as well. The chain joins TRBV6-1 to TRBJ1-2; D may be TRBD1 (5 bases). This CDR3 has 13 residues. Germline assignment: CDR1 MNHNS and CDR2 SASEGT. Trimming removed 1 base from V and 2 bases from J, with 5 bases in between. The CDR3 bases are TGTGCCAGCAGTGAAGACAGGAACTATGGCTACACCTTC. Protein sequence: CASSEDRNYGYTF.

This chain joins TRBV2 and TRBJ2-5, with unresolved D. This CDR3 comprises 13 residues. From germline, CDR1 is SNHLY and CDR2 FYNNEI. Trimming removed 6 bases at V and 0 bases at J, with 8 bases between. This CDR3 reads CASRLNNQETQYF. CDR3 DNA: TGTGCCAGCAGGCTGAACAACCAAGAGACCCAGTACTTC.

The chain has TRBV18 and TRBJ1-2; 10 bases line up with TRBD1. This CDR3 has 14 amino acids. Per germline, CDR1 KGHSH and CDR2 LQKENI. V was clipped by 3 bases and J by 8 bases; unmatched bases: 6. CDR3 bases: TGTGCCAGCTCACCCGGGACAGGGGAAGTCGGCTACACCTTC. Residues: CASSPGTGEVGYTF.

V gene TRBV4-3 combines with J gene TRBJ1-2, with TRBD1 matching over 7 bases. The germline CDR1 and CDR2 sequences are LGHNA and YSLEER. CDR3 length equals 15 residues. The ends lost 0 bases at V and 2 bases at J; junction bases unmatched: 3. CDR3 DNA: TGCGCCAGCAGCCAAGACGAGGGGGCCAACTATGGCTACACCTTC. As protein: CASSQDEGANYGYTF.

The chain employs TRBV19 and TRBJ1-5; 7 bases are shared with TRBD1. V shed 5 bases, J shed 4 bases, and the junction held 8 bases outside the gene matches. The length of the CDR3 is 15 residues. Germline assignment: CDR1 LNHDA and CDR2 SQIVND (reference sequence). CDR3 in DNA: TGTGCCAGTAGTCCACAAGACAGGGCAAATCAGCCCCAGCATTTT. Amino acids: CASSPQDRANQPQHF.

In the case of this clone: At the DNA level, this CDR3 is encoded by other sequences in the same sample as well. The CDR3 loop is CASSQGGGRQETQYF. CDR3 in DNA: TGCGCCAGCAGCCAAGGGGGGGGCAGGCAAGAGACCCAGTACTTC. The chain uses TRBV5-1 and TRBJ2-5, with a tentative D call TRBD2 (7 bases). Trimming cost V 4 bases and J 2 bases, with 15 bases left between them. This CDR3 contains 15 residues. CDR1 and CDR2 from the germline V gene are SGHRS and YFSETQ.

The rearrangement joins TRBV9 to TRBJ1-2, with TRBD1 as a possible D gene (5 bases). There are 15 residues in the CDR3. Germline lookup yields CDR1 SGDLS and CDR2 YYNGEE. The V end lost 0 bases, the J end lost 3 bases, and 12 bases lay between the germline ends. The CDR3 nucleotides read TGTGCCAGCAGCGTAGCAGGGTCGGGGGACTATGGCTACACCTTC. Amino acids: CASSVAGSGDYGYTF. Based on the CDR3 plus reference TRBV9 and TRBJ1-2, the full variable domain is DSGVTQTPKHLITATGQRVTLRCSPRSGDLSVYWYQQSLDQGLQFLIQYYNGEERAKGNILERFSAQQFPDLHSELNLSSLELGDSALYFCASSVAGSGDYGYTFGSGTRLTVV.

The V call is TRBV6-2 or TRBV6-3, the J call TRBJ1-2; weak D call: TRBD1 (6 bases). CDR3 size: 13 residues. Germline CDR1 and CDR2: MNHEY and SVGEGT. V lost 3 bases and J lost 4, with 9 bases in between. The chain's CDR3 is CASSYSGAYGYTF. In DNA form, the CDR3 reads TGTGCCAGCAGTTATTCAGGGGCCTATGGCTACACCTTC.

The V and J genes are TRBV27 and TRBJ2-2; D is ambiguous. With 6 bases removed from V and 8 bases from J, the gap between germline ends came to 13 bases. The CDR3 spans 13 residues. The V gene's germline CDR1 is MNHEY and CDR2 SMNVEV (reference sequence). CDR3 amino acids: CASRTYRAGELFF. Written as DNA, the CDR3 is TGTGCCAGCAGGACCTACAGAGCTGGGGAGCTGTTTTTT.

This rearrangement joins TRBV18 to TRBJ2-1, with 11 bases that match TRBD2. Germline V gives CDR1 KGHSH, CDR2 LQKENI. This CDR3 spans 14 amino acids. V shed 6 bases, J shed 6 bases, and the junction held 4 bases outside the gene matches. CDR3 sequence reads: CASSPGTSGNEQFF. CDR3 in DNA: TGTGCCAGCTCTCCCGGGACTAGCGGCAATGAGCAGTTCTTC.

This clone appeared once. The CDR3 coding sequence is TGCAGCGCGGCGTCGGGGAATGGCTACACCTTC. The encoded protein is CSAASGNGYTF. This chain uses TRBV29-1 with TRBJ1-2; D remains unclear. This CDR3 contains 11 residues. V lost 7 bases and J 6 bases, leaving 12 bases between the germline ends. Germline CDR1 SQVTM, CDR2 ANQGSEA.

V and J are TRBV2 and TRBJ2-7; a possible D gene is TRBD2 (6 bases). Germline V CDR1 and CDR2: SNHLY, FYNNEI. V lost 8 bases to trimming and J lost 1 base, with 15 bases between them. This CDR3 comprises 14 residues. CDR3 loop: CASAAGFGSYEQYF. DNA for the CDR3: TGTGCCAGCGCCGCGGGATTCGGATCCTACGAGCAGTACTTC.

The chain couples TRBV4-3 to TRBJ1-2, with TRBD1 matching 10 bases. Unmatched junction bases numbered 3, after V lost 1 base and J lost 1 base. Germline V gene data show CDR1 as LGHNA and CDR2 as YSLEER. The CDR3 covers 16 residues. DNA of the CDR3: TGCGCCAGCAGCCAAGTGGGACAGGGGCTTAACTATGGCTACACCTTC. Its translation is CASSQVGQGLNYGYTF.

This clone was counted only a few times. The chain combines TRBV9 with TRBJ2-2; maybe TRBD1 (6 bases). The germline gives CDR1 SGDLS, CDR2 YYNGEE. CDR3 length: 14 amino acids. The V end lost 3 bases, the J end lost 4 bases, and 10 bases lay between the germline ends. The CDR3 DNA reads as TGTGCCAGCAGCGATCAGGGGATCACCGGGGAGCTGTTTTTT. As protein: CASSDQGITGELFF.

This chain uses TRBV7-2 with TRBJ1-4; 11 nucleotides agree with TRBD1. The junction had 6 bases not matched to a gene; V was cut back by 5 bases and J by 4 bases. The CDR3 covers 16 residues. Germline V gives CDR1 SGHTA, CDR2 FQGNSA. The CDR3 DNA sequence: TGTGCCAGCAGCCCGGGGACAGGGGGGATTAATGAAAAACTGTTTTTT. Its protein product is CASSPGTGGINEKLFF. Full variable domain (rest looked up from reference TRBV7-2 and TRBJ1-4): GAGVSQSPSNKVTEKGKDVELRCDPISGHTALYWYRQSLGQGLEFLIYFQGNSAPDKSGLPSDRFSAERTGGSVSTLTIQRTQQEDSAVYLCASSPGTGGINEKLFFGSGTQLSVL.

In this sample, this clone turned up a few times. This CDR3 is CAIRGQGSSYEQYF. The CDR3 nucleotides read TGTGCCATCAGAGGACAGGGTAGCTCCTACGAGCAGTACTTC. This sequence joins TRBV10-3 and TRBJ2-7, with 8 bases identical to TRBD1. The CDR3 sequence is 14 residues long. CDR1 is ENHRY and CDR2 is SYGVKD in the germline V gene. V gave up 6 bases and J gave up 0 bases; unmatched junction bases: 4.

The chain employs TRBV6-4 and TRBJ2-3; 11 nucleotides agree with TRBD2. This CDR3 is built from 16 residues. The V segment lost 4 bases and the J segment 10 bases; nucleotides outside the gene matches: 13. Germline assignment: CDR1 MRHNA and CDR2 SNTAGT. CDR3 in amino acids: CASSGDASSGGSPQYF. The CDR3, as DNA: TGTGCCAGCAGTGGAGATGCCTCTAGCGGGGGGTCGCCGCAGTATTTT.

The V gene is TRBV7-8, the J gene TRBJ2-6, with D possibly TRBD2 on 6 matching bases. The CDR3 spans 17 residues. The germline CDR1 and CDR2 sequences are SGHVS and FQNEAQ. V was pared by 5 bases and J by 2 bases, with 16 bases between. CDR3 coding DNA: TGTGCCAGCAGCCCCGATGGAGCGGGCACTGGGGCCAACGTCCTGACTTTC. Amino acids: CASSPDGAGTGANVLTF.

The rearrangement links TRBV11-3 to TRBJ2-1, with D perhaps matching TRBD2 (6 bases). Germline V CDR1 and CDR2: SGHNT, YENEEA. This CDR3 region has 13 residues. V lost 5 bases, J lost 7 bases, and 12 bases lay in between. The CDR3 region has the DNA TGTGCCAGCAGCGTGGGAGGAAGGAATGAGCAGTTCTTC. Its protein is CASSVGGRNEQFF.

This chain connects TRBV11-2 to TRBJ1-3; no firm D call. Per germline, CDR1 SGHAT and CDR2 FQNNGV. This CDR3 contains 17 residues. V shed 5 bases and J shed 2 bases, with 19 bases lying between them. The CDR3: CASSRPRRREAGNTIYF. The DNA of the CDR3 is TGTGCCAGCAGCCGTCCCCGAAGGAGGGAGGCTGGAAACACCATATATTTT.

The V and J genes are TRBV7-2 and TRBJ1-2; no firm D call. Trimming pared 0 bases from V and 7 bases from J, leaving 9 bases between. CDR3 size: 13 residues. Per germline, CDR1 SGHTA and CDR2 FQGNSA. The CDR3 region has the DNA TGTGCCAGCAGCTTAGCGCGGCAGACTGGCTACACCTTC. Its translation is CASSLARQTGYTF.

The sample holds a few counts of this clone. V and J are TRBV11-2 and TRBJ1-1; D might be TRBD1 (6 bases). Trimming left V 1 base short and J 12 bases short, with 15 bases between. CDR1 and CDR2 (germline): SGHAT, FQNNGV. The CDR3 covers 13 residues. In DNA, the CDR3 is TGTGCCAGCAGCTTAGTGACGCACAGGGAACCTTTCTTT. This gives the protein CASSLVTHREPFF.

This clone appeared a few times. V is TRBV11-2 and J is TRBJ2-7; 8 nucleotides line up with TRBD2. The CDR3 loop spans 14 amino acids. CDR1 is SGHAT, CDR2 FQNNGV, per germline. The trim removed 3 bases at V and 3 bases at J, leaving 4 bases unmatched. CDR3: CASSFSRGVYEQYF. The CDR3 DNA reads as TGTGCCAGCAGCTTTTCGCGGGGGGTCTACGAGCAGTACTTC. The whole variable domain, filled in from reference TRBV11-2 and TRBJ2-7, reads EAGVAQSPRYKIIEKRQSVAFWCNPISGHATLYWYQQILGQGPKLLIQFQNNGVVDDSQLPKDRFSAERLKGVDSTLKIQPAKLEDSAVYLCASSFSRGVYEQYFGPGTRLTVT.

The chain has TRBV13 and TRBJ2-5, with D perhaps matching TRBD1 (5 bases). The CDR3 runs to 15 residues. Per germline, CDR1 PRHDT and CDR2 FYEKMQ (reference sequence). V was cut by 5 bases and J by 2 bases, with 15 bases left in between. The CDR3 loop reads CASSHLRGMQETQYF. CDR3 nucleotide sequence: TGTGCCAGCAGCCATTTAAGGGGAATGCAAGAGACCCAGTACTTC. Full variable domain (rest looked up from reference TRBV13 and TRBJ2-5): AAGVIQSPRHLIKEKRETATLKCYPIPRHDTVYWYQQGPGQDPQFLISFYEKMQSDKGSIPDRFSAQQFSDYHSELNMSSLELGDSALYFCASSHLRGMQETQYFGPGTRLLVL.

This clone was seen once. This chain connects TRBV11-2 to TRBJ2-5, with D perhaps matching TRBD1 (6 bases). The CDR3 is made up of 14 amino acids. The germline V gene has CDR1 SGHAT and CDR2 FQNNGV. V lost 3 bases and J lost 5, with 13 bases in between. CDR3 loop: CASSFYGTLETQYF. The CDR3 DNA sequence: TGTGCCAGCAGCTTTTACGGGACATTGGAGACCCAGTACTTC.

This clone has only a few counts. The chain employs TRBV27 and TRBJ1-6; D not certain. V gave up 0 bases and J gave up 2 bases, with 11 bases separating them. The CDR3 is made up of 17 amino acids. Germline V CDR1 and CDR2: MNHEY, SMNVEV (reference sequence). CDR3 in amino acids: CASSLSKTVPYNSPLHF. The DNA for the CDR3 is TGTGCCAGCAGTTTATCCAAAACAGTCCCCTATAATTCACCCCTCCACTTT.

This clone was counted a few times. The chain joins TRBV7-8 to TRBJ1-2, with D maybe TRBD1 (5 bases). Germline V gene lookup returns CDR1 SGHVS and CDR2 FQNEAQ. The CDR3 is 13 residues long. Between the trimmed V and J ends, which lost 2 bases and 8 bases, there was a span of 12 bases. The CDR3 DNA reads TGTGCCAGCAGCTTAAGCGGGGGGATCGGCTACACCTTC. Amino acid sequence: CASSLSGGIGYTF.